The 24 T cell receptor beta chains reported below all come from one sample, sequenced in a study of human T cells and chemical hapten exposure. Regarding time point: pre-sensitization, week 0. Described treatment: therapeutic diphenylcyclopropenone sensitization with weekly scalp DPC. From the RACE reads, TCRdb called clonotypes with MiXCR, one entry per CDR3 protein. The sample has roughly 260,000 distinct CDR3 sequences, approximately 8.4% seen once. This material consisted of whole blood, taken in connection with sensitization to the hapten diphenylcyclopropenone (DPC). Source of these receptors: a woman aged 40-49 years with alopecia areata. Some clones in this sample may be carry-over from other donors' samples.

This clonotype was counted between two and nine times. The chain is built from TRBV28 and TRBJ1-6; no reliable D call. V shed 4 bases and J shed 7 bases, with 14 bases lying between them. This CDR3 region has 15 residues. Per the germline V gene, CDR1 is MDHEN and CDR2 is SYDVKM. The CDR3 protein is CASSSLGMGNSPLHF. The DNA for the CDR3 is TGTGCCAGCAGTTCCCTTGGTATGGGGAATTCACCCCTCCACTTT. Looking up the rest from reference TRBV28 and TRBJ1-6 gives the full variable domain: DVKVTQSSRYLVKRTGEKVFLECVQDMDHENMFWYRQDPGLGLRLIYFSYDVKMKEKGDIPEGYSVSREKKERFSLILESASTNQTSMYLCASSSLGMGNSPLHFGNGTRLTVT.

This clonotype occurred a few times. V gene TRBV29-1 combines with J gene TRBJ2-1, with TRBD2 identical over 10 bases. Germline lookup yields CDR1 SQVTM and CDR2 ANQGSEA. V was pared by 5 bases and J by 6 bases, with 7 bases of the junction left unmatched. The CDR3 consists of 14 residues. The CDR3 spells CSVPKRGGSNEQFF. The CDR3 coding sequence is TGCAGCGTTCCTAAGCGGGGGGGTAGCAATGAGCAGTTCTTC.

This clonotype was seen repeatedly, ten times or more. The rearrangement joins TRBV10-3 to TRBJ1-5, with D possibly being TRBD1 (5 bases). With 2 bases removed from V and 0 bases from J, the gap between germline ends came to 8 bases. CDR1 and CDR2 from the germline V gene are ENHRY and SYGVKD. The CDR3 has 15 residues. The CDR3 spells CAISEQQVSNQPQHF. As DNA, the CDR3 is TGTGCCATCAGTGAGCAACAGGTTAGCAATCAGCCCCAGCATTTT.

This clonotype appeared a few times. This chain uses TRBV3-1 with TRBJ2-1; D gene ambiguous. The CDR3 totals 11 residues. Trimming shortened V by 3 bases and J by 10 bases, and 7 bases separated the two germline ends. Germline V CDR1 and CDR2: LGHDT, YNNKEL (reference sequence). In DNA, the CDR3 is TGTGCCAGCAGCCAGGTCGTGGAGCAGTTCTTC. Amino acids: CASSQVVEQFF.

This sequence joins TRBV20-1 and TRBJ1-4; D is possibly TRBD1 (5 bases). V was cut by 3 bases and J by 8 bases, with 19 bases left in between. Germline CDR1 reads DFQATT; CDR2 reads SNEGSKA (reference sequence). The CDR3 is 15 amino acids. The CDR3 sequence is CSASWGSAAPEKLFF. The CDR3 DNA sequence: TGCAGTGCTAGTTGGGGGAGCGCGGCGCCGGAAAAACTGTTTTTT.

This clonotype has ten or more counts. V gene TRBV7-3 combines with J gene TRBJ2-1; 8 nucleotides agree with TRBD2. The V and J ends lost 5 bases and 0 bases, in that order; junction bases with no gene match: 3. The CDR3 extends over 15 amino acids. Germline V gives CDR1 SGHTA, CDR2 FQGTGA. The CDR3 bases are TGTGCCAGCAGCAGCGGGGGCAGCTCCTACAATGAGCAGTTCTTC. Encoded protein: CASSSGGSSYNEQFF.

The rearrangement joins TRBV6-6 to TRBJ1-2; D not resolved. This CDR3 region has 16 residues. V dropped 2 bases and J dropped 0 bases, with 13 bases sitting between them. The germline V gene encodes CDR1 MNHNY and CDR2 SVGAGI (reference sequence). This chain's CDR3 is CASSYVEGRANYGYTF. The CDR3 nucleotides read TGTGCCAGCAGTTACGTCGAAGGCAGAGCTAACTATGGCTACACCTTC.

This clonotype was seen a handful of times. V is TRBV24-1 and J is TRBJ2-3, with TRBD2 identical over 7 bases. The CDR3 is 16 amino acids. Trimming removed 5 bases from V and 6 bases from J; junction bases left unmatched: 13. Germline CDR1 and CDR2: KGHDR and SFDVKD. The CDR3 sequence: CATSGSRSGERDTQYF. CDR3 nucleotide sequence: TGTGCCACCAGTGGGTCTCGGAGCGGGGAGAGGGATACGCAGTATTTT.

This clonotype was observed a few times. CDR3 in DNA: TGCGCCAGCAGCCAAGGACTAGCGGGAATGTCGGCCGGGGAGCTGTTTTTT. It yields the protein CASSQGLAGMSAGELFF. The chain recombines TRBV4-3 with TRBJ2-2, with TRBD2 matching 11 bases. Germline V gene lookup returns CDR1 LGHNA and CDR2 YSLEER. V lost 1 base to trimming and J lost 6 bases; unmatched junction nucleotides: 7. The CDR3 has 17 residues.

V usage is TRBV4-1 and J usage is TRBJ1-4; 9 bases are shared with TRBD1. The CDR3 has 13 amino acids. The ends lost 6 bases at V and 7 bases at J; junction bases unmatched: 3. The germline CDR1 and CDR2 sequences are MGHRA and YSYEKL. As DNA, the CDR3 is TGCGCCAGCAGACGGGACAGGGCTGAAAAACTGTTTTTT. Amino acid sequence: CASRRDRAEKLFF.

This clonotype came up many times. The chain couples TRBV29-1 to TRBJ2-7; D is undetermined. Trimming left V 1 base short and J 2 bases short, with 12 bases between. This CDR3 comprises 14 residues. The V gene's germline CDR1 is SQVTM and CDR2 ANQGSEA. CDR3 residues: CSVEGVLGTYEQYF. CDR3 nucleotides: TGCAGCGTTGAAGGAGTCTTAGGCACCTACGAGCAGTACTTC.

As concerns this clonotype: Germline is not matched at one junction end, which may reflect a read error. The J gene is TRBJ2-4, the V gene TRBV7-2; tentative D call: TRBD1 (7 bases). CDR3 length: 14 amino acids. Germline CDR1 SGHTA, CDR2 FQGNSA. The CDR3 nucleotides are TGTGCCAGCAGCTTAGTCCCAGGCAGGGGGGTCTCGCACTTC. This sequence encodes CASSLVPGRGVSHF. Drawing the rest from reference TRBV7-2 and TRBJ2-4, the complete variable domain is GAGVSQSPSNKVTEKGKDVELRCDPISGHTALYWYRQSLGQGLEFLIYFQGNSAPDKSGLPSDRFSAERTGGSVSTLTIQRTQQEDSAVYLCASSLVPGRGVSHFGAGTRLSVL.

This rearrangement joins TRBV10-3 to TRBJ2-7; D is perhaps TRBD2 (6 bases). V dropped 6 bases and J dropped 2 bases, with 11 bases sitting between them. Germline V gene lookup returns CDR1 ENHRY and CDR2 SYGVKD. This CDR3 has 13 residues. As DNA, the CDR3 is TGTGCCATCAGGCCGGGACTCACCTACGAGCAGTACTTC. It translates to CAIRPGLTYEQYF.

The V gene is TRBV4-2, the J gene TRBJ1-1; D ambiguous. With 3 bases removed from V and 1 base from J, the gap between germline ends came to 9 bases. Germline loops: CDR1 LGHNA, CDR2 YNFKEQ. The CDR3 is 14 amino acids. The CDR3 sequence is CASSHSRGNTEAFF. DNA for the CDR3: TGTGCCAGCAGCCATTCCCGGGGGAACACTGAAGCTTTCTTT.

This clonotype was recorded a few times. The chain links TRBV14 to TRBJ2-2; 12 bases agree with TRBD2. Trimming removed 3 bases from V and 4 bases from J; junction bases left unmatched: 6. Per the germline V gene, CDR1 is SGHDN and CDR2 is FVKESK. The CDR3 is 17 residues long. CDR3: CASSQLTSGRSTGELFF. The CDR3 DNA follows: TGTGCCAGCAGCCAGCTCACTAGCGGGAGGAGCACCGGGGAGCTGTTTTTT. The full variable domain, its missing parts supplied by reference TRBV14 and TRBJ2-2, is EAGVTQFPSHSVIEKGQTVTLRCDPISGHDNLYWYRRVMGKEIKFLLHFVKESKQDESGMPNNRFLAERTGGTYSTLKVQPAELEDSGVYFCASSQLTSGRSTGELFFGEGSRLTVL.

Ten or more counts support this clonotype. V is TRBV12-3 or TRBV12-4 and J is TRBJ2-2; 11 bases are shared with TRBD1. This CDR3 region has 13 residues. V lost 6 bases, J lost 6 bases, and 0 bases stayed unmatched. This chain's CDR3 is CASRDRGPGELFF. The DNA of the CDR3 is TGTGCCAGCAGGGACAGGGGGCCCGGGGAGCTGTTTTTT.

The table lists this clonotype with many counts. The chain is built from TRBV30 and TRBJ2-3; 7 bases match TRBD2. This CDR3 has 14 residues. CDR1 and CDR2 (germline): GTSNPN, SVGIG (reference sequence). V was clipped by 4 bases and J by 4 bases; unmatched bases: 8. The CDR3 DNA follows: TGTGCCTGGAATTCGGGACTAAGGGCAGATACGCAGTATTTT. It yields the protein CAWNSGLRADTQYF.

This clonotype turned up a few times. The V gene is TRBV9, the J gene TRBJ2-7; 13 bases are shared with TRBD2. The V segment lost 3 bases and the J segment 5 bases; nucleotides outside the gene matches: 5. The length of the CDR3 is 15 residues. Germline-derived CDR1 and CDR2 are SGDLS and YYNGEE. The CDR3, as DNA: TGTGCCAGCAGCGCGAGACTAGCGGGAGGCGACGAGCAGTACTTC. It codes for CASSARLAGGDEQYF. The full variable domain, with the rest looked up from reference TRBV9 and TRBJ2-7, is DSGVTQTPKHLITATGQRVTLRCSPRSGDLSVYWYQQSLDQGLQFLIQYYNGEERAKGNILERFSAQQFPDLHSELNLSSLELGDSALYFCASSARLAGGDEQYFGPGTRLTVT.

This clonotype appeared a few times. Here the CDR3 DNA reads TGTGCCAGCGTCCGGGACAACTCCTACGAGCAGTACTTC. Translating it yields CASVRDNSYEQYF. This chain links TRBV5-5 with TRBJ2-7; D is perhaps TRBD1 (6 bases). The germline CDR1 and CDR2 sequences are SGHKS and YYEKEE (reference sequence). CDR3 length: 13 residues. Trimming stripped 7 bases from V and 0 bases from J, with 11 bases between.

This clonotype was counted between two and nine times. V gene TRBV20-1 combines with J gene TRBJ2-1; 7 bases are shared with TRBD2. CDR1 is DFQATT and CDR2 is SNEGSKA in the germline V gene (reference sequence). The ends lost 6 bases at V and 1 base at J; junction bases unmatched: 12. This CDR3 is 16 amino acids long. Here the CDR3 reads CSANPPTSYSYNEQFF. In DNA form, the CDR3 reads TGCAGTGCCAATCCTCCGACTAGCTATTCCTACAATGAGCAGTTCTTC.

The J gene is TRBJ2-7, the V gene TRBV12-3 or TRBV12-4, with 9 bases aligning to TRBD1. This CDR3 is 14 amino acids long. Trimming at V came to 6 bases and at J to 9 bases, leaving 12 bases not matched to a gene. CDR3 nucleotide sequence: TGTGCCAGCAGCCGGGACAGGGCCCTACGAGGGCAGTACTTC. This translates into CASSRDRALRGQYF.

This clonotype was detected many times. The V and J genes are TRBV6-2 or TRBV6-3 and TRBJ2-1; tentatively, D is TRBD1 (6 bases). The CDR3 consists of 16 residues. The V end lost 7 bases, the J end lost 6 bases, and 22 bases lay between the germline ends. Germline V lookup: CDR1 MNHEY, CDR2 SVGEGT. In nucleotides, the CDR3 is TGTGCCAGCACTCTCTCCCGGGACAAGGAAATCAATGAGCAGTTCTTC. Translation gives CASTLSRDKEINEQFF.

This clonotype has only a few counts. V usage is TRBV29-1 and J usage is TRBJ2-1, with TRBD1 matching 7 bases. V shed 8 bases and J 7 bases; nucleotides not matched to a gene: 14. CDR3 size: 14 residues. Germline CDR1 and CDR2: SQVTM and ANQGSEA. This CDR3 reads CSPKGAGQGNEQFF. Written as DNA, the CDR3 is TGCAGCCCAAAGGGGGCAGGTCAGGGGAATGAGCAGTTCTTC.

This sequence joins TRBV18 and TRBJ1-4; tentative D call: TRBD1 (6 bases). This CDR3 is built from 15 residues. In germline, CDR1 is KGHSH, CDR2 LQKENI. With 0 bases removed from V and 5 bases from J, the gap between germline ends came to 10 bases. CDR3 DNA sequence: TGTGCCAGCTCACCACCGGGGGGCACGAATGAAAAACTGTTTTTT. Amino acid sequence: CASSPPGGTNEKLFF.